The following is a T cell receptor (beta chain) sequence with its context. Its specificity is unknown. This entry belongs to a study of T cell responses to AZD1222 COVID-19 vaccine. Between the trimmed V and J ends, which lost 0 bases and 0 bases, there was a span of 9 bases. The CDR3 has 16 residues. CDR1 is LNHDA and CDR2 is SQIVND in the germline V gene (reference sequence). TCRdb's table, derived via immunoSEQ multiplex PCR, lists solely in-frame clones and lacks some. The profile shows tens of thousands of clones, around 90% of them singletons. The study, taken as a whole, reports: Females made up more of the donors, who were largely white British, and clonal diversity may have come out too low. Following two doses of AZD1222, Spike-specific TCR breadth and depth rose. Dominant at 160-218 and 743-854, vaccine-associated CD4 TCRs also spanned spike. Nearly half of unique spike-specific TCRs reportedly avoided B.1.351 and B.1.1.7 mutated regions.

The chain couples TRBV19 to TRBJ1-5; no clear D gene. This receptor was identified in an adult in good health. Sequenced material: peripheral blood, taken on day 0 of MenACWY control vaccination. CDR3: CASSIEPGYSNQPQHF. CDR3 sequence (DNA): TGTGCCAGTAGTATAGAGCCAGGCTATAGCAATCAGCCCCAGCATTTT.